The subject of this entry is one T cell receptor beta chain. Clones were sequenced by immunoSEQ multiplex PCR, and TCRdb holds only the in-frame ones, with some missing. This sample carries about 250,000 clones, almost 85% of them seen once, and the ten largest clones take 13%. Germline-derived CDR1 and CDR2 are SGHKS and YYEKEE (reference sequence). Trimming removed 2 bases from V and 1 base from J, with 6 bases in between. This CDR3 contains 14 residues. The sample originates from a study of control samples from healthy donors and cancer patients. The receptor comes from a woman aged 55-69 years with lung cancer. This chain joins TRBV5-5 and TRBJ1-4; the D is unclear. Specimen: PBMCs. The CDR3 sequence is CASSFRITNEKLFF. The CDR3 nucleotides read TGTGCCAGCAGCTTCCGAATAACTAATGAAAAACTGTTTTTT.